The 30 T cell receptor beta chains below come from one sample, sequenced in a study of cytomegalovirus exposure and HLA in healthy donors. The PCR contained 60 Vbeta and 13 Jbeta primers. Only in-frame clones appear in the TCRdb table, and some are missing; sequencing was by immunoSEQ multiplex PCR. This repertoire shows 100,000 to 150,000 clones, 65% to 85% found once; its top ten account for around 1.9%. The sequenced sample was PBMCs. Source of these receptors: a woman aged 40 to 50 in good health and CMV-seronegative.

As DNA, the CDR3 is TGTGCCAGCAGCGCTAGGGGACTAGCGGGAGCGAATGAGCAGTTCTTC. It is translated as CASSARGLAGANEQFF. The chain employs TRBV7-9 and TRBJ2-1; 14 bases align to TRBD2. Per the germline V gene, CDR1 is SEHNR and CDR2 is FQNEAQ (reference sequence). V gave up 5 bases and J gave up 7 bases; unmatched junction bases: 7. This CDR3 is built from 16 residues.

The CDR3 spells CASSLEREQYF. CDR3 nucleotides: TGTGCCAGCAGCTTAGAGAGGGAGCAGTACTTC. This chain uses TRBV11-2 with TRBJ2-7; D ambiguous. Trimming shortened V by 0 bases and J by 7 bases, and 4 bases separated the two germline ends. Germline-derived CDR1 and CDR2 are SGHAT and FQNNGV. The CDR3 has 11 amino acids.

The rearrangement joins TRBV10-1 to TRBJ1-2; the D is unclear. Trimming took off 2 bases at V and 7 bases at J, with 11 bases between the two ends. Germline CDR1 and CDR2: WNHNN and SYGVQD (reference sequence). This CDR3 contains 13 residues. CDR3 amino acids: CASSEREGCGYTF. CDR3 in DNA: TGCGCCAGCAGTGAGAGGGAGGGATGTGGCTACACCTTC.

The V call is TRBV5-4, the J call TRBJ2-7, with D maybe TRBD1 (6 bases). The ends were cut back, 2 bases at V and 1 base at J, with 13 bases in the middle. This CDR3 comprises 15 residues. The germline gives CDR1 SGHNT, CDR2 YYREEE (reference sequence). In DNA form, the CDR3 reads TGTGCCAGCAGCTTATCAGGGGCCGCGTCCTACGAGCAGTACTTC. It translates to CASSLSGAASYEQYF.

The gene calls are TRBV6-1 and TRBJ1-5; 9 bases map to TRBD1. Germline V lookup: CDR1 MNHNS, CDR2 SASEGT. With V trimmed by 3 bases and J by 5 bases, 2 bases remained unmatched. CDR3 length equals 14 residues. Written as DNA, the CDR3 is TGTGCCAGCAGTGATACAGGGGGCCATCAGCCCCAGCATTTT. It translates to CASSDTGGHQPQHF.

V gene TRBV7-6 combines with J gene TRBJ2-2, with TRBD1 matching 7 bases. This CDR3 is 15 amino acids long. After removal of 3 bases from V and 2 bases from J, the junction contained 3 bases not matched to a gene. CDR1 SGHVS and CDR2 FNYEAQ come from the germline V gene. The CDR3 reads CASSFGQDNTGELFF. CDR3 sequence (DNA): TGTGCCAGCAGCTTCGGACAGGACAACACCGGGGAGCTGTTTTTT.

The chain recombines TRBV21-1 with TRBJ2-2; TRBD1 was called by the table and not checked on the DNA. TRBV21-1 is designated a pseudogene. The length of the CDR3 is 18 residues. This CDR3 reads CASIHGHAGETNTGELFF. CDR3 DNA sequence: TGTGCCAGCATCCATGGTCATGCAGGGGAAACGAACACCGGGGAGCTGTTTTTT.

This clone was observed once. The chain is built from TRBV6-5 and TRBJ1-4; TRBD1 matches at 10 bases. Germline V gene lookup returns CDR1 MNHEY and CDR2 SVGAGI. V trimming: 1 base; J trimming: 6 bases; junction bases outside the gene matches: 5. This CDR3 comprises 16 residues. CDR3 nucleotides: TGTGCCAGCAGTTACTGGGGGGGGACAGGGGATGAAAAACTGTTTTTT. As protein: CASSYWGGTGDEKLFF.

The chain has TRBV2 and TRBJ2-3, with 7 bases lining up with TRBD2. The length of the CDR3 is 16 residues. Germline V gene lookup returns CDR1 SNHLY and CDR2 FYNNEI. V shed 9 bases and J 2 bases; nucleotides not matched to a gene: 14. The CDR3 loop reads CASNPIRLADTDTQYF. CDR3 coding DNA: TGTGCCAGTAATCCTATACGTCTAGCGGACACAGATACGCAGTATTTT.

The V and J genes are TRBV28 and TRBJ1-5; the D is unclear. CDR3 length: 17 amino acids. V was shortened by 2 bases and J by 0 bases, with 14 bases between the two germline ends. Germline V gene lookup returns CDR1 MDHEN and CDR2 SYDVKM. CDR3 amino acids: CASSLIVQSYSNQPQHF. In nucleotides, the CDR3 is TGTGCCAGCAGTTTAATAGTACAGTCCTATAGCAATCAGCCCCAGCATTTT.

The rearrangement joins TRBV13 to TRBJ2-1; possibly TRBD2 for D (6 bases). The CDR3 has 15 amino acids. Between the trimmed V and J ends, which lost 3 bases and 0 bases, there was a span of 9 bases. Germline CDR1 is PRHDT and CDR2 is FYEKMQ (reference sequence). The CDR3 DNA reads TGTGCCAGCAGCTTGGAGGGTTCCTCCTACAATGAGCAGTTCTTC. It encodes CASSLEGSSYNEQFF.

The chain joins TRBV28 to TRBJ2-1, with D possibly being TRBD1 (5 bases). Per the germline V gene, CDR1 is MDHEN and CDR2 is SYDVKM. The CDR3 is made up of 14 amino acids. V lost 4 bases and J lost 4, with 11 bases in between. This CDR3 reads CASSSLPGYNEQFF. The CDR3 DNA reads TGTGCCAGCAGTTCCCTACCAGGGTACAATGAGCAGTTCTTC.

V is TRBV4-1 and J is TRBJ2-3, with a weak D call TRBD2 (5 bases). CDR1 is MGHRA and CDR2 is YSYEKL in the germline V gene. Trimming pared 4 bases from V and 2 bases from J, leaving 13 bases between. The CDR3 sequence is 15 residues long. For the CDR3, the DNA is TGCGCCAGCAGCCCACACGGACTTAACACAGATACGCAGTATTTT. Its translation is CASSPHGLNTDTQYF.

The count of this clone is one. The V and J genes are TRBV6-1 and TRBJ2-1; 13 nucleotides line up with TRBD2. Trimming cost V 6 bases and J 7 bases; bases outside gene matches: 6. CDR1 and CDR2 from the germline V gene are MNHNS and SASEGT. This CDR3 contains 15 residues. This chain's CDR3 is CASRRLAGGGNEQFF. CDR3 bases: TGTGCCAGCAGGAGACTAGCGGGAGGTGGTAATGAGCAGTTCTTC.

The V and J genes are TRBV30 and TRBJ1-5, with TRBD1 identical over 8 bases. The CDR3 runs to 14 residues. The germline gives CDR1 GTSNPN, CDR2 SVGIG (reference sequence). The V and J ends lost 4 bases and 1 base, in that order; junction bases with no gene match: 3. The CDR3 coding sequence is TGTGCCTGGAACGACAGGGGAAGCAATCAGCCCCAGCATTTT. Translation: CAWNDRGSNQPQHF. The whole variable domain, filled in from reference TRBV30 and TRBJ1-5, reads SQTIHQWPATLVQPVGSPLSLECTVEGTSNPNLYWYRQAAGRGLQLLFYSVGIGQISSEVPQNLSASRPQDRQFILSSKKLLLSDSGFYLCAWNDRGSNQPQHFGDGTRLSIL.

The chain is built from TRBV5-4 and TRBJ2-7; 10 positions agree with TRBD2. Trimming took 2 bases from V and 7 from J; bases not matched to a gene: 15. Germline V lookup: CDR1 SGHNT, CDR2 YYREEE (reference sequence). The CDR3 extends over 17 amino acids. CDR3 amino acids: CASSFLLASGSLREQYF. CDR3 coding DNA: TGTGCCAGCAGCTTTCTTTTGGCTAGCGGGAGTCTAAGAGAGCAGTACTTC.

The V and J genes are TRBV6-6 and TRBJ1-1; 7 bases line up with TRBD1. CDR3 size: 14 residues. Germline V gene sequence: CDR1 MNHNY, CDR2 SVGAGI (reference sequence). V shed 5 bases, J shed 7 bases, and the junction held 10 bases outside the gene matches. CDR3 bases: TGTGCCAGCAGTCGCCCCGGGACAGAGAATGAAGCTTTCTTT. It is translated as CASSRPGTENEAFF.

Regarding this clone: This same CDR3 is encoded by further DNA sequences in the sample. DNA for the CDR3: TGTGCCAGCAGTTTAGGGAGAAACACTGAAGCTTTCTTT. Amino acids: CASSLGRNTEAFF. The chain has TRBV27 and TRBJ1-1; unclear D gene. The germline CDR1 and CDR2 sequences are MNHEY and SMNVEV (reference sequence). The CDR3 runs to 13 residues. The V gene lost 2 bases and the J gene lost 2 bases, with 6 bases spanning the gap.

The CDR3 DNA sequence: TGTGCCAGCAGCTTAGTAATTAGCTCCTACAATGAGCAGTTCTTC. This gives the protein CASSLVISSYNEQFF. The chain combines TRBV7-6 with TRBJ2-1; D is undetermined. Germline V gene lookup returns CDR1 SGHVS and CDR2 FNYEAQ. There are 15 residues in the CDR3. V lost 1 base and J lost 0, with 7 bases in between.

This clone was detected once. The chain has TRBV5-1 and TRBJ2-3; 7 positions match TRBD1. Germline V CDR1 and CDR2: SGHRS, YFSETQ. J lost 4 bases, V lost 4 bases, and 12 bases had no gene match. This CDR3 is 16 amino acids long. The CDR3 DNA is TGCGCCAGCAGCCCATGGATTGACAGGGACCCAGATACGCAGTATTTT. It yields the protein CASSPWIDRDPDTQYF.

The chain combines TRBV5-1 with TRBJ2-7; 8 bases fit TRBD2. Trimming removed 5 bases from V and 3 bases from J; junction bases left unmatched: 7. Germline lookup yields CDR1 SGHRS and CDR2 YFSETQ. The CDR3 extends over 14 amino acids. CDR3 in amino acids: CASRLLAASYEQYF. DNA of the CDR3: TGCGCCAGCAGGCTACTAGCGGCGAGCTACGAGCAGTACTTC.

The chain employs TRBV11-2 and TRBJ1-6; 9 bases map to TRBD1. CDR3 length: 16 residues. Germline CDR1 SGHAT, CDR2 FQNNGV. V was pared by 4 bases and J by 3 bases, with 4 bases of the junction left unmatched. The CDR3 spells CASSSSDRGYNSPLHF. In DNA, the CDR3 is TGTGCCAGCAGCTCCTCGGACAGGGGCTATAATTCACCCCTCCACTTT. The full variable domain, its missing parts supplied by reference TRBV11-2 and TRBJ1-6, is EAGVAQSPRYKIIEKRQSVAFWCNPISGHATLYWYQQILGQGPKLLIQFQNNGVVDDSQLPKDRFSAERLKGVDSTLKIQPAKLEDSAVYLCASSSSDRGYNSPLHFGNGTRLTVT.

V is TRBV30 and J is TRBJ2-7; 7 bases agree with TRBD2. The V segment lost 0 bases and the J segment 5 bases; nucleotides outside the gene matches: 16. Germline CDR1 reads GTSNPN; CDR2 reads SVGIG (reference sequence). The CDR3 covers 17 residues. The CDR3 is CAWSVTGGGVWRDEQYF. The CDR3 DNA follows: TGTGCCTGGAGTGTAACGGGGGGAGGGGTCTGGAGGGACGAGCAGTACTTC.

The chain carries TRBV7-2 and TRBJ2-7, with D unresolved. The CDR3 runs to 13 residues. Germline CDR1 is SGHTA and CDR2 is FQGNSA. V was shortened by 4 bases and J by 2 bases, with 9 bases between the two germline ends. CDR3 nucleotide sequence: TGTGCCAGCAGCTCCCCTCGGGCCTACGAGCAGTACTTC. As protein: CASSSPRAYEQYF.

V gene TRBV11-3 combines with J gene TRBJ1-2; possible D gene TRBD1, 5 bases. Trimming removed 5 bases at V and 4 bases at J, with 8 bases between. Per the germline V gene, CDR1 is SGHNT and CDR2 is YENEEA. The CDR3 length is 12 residues. This chain's CDR3 is CASSLDSYGYTF. The CDR3 nucleotides read TGTGCCAGCAGCCTCGACAGCTATGGCTACACCTTC.

This clone showed up just a few times. This chain uses TRBV15 with TRBJ1-4; perhaps TRBD1 as D (5 bases). This CDR3 has 14 amino acids. The germline V gene encodes CDR1 LNHNV and CDR2 YYDKDF (reference sequence). V shed 5 bases and J shed 6 bases, with 13 bases lying between them. DNA for the CDR3: TGTGCCACCAGCGCACGACGGGGGGATGAAAAACTGTTTTTT. As protein: CATSARRGDEKLFF.

The chain has TRBV10-3 and TRBJ2-1; 12 nucleotides match TRBD2. J gave up 4 bases and V 6 bases, and 7 bases lay outside the gene matches. CDR3 length equals 16 residues. Germline CDR1 and CDR2: ENHRY and SYGVKD. CDR3 protein: CAIRPTSGSYYNEQFF. As DNA, the CDR3 is TGTGCCATCAGGCCGACTAGCGGGAGCTATTACAATGAGCAGTTCTTC.

J is TRBJ1-5 and V is TRBV19; D not certain. Per germline, CDR1 LNHDA and CDR2 SQIVND (reference sequence). The length of the CDR3 is 19 residues. V was trimmed by 3 bases and J by 0 bases, leaving 21 bases between them. The CDR3 region is CASSIATSGGRYSNQPQHF. In DNA, the CDR3 is TGTGCCAGTAGTATCGCGACCTCAGGTGGGAGATATAGCAATCAGCCCCAGCATTTT. Full variable domain (missing parts from reference TRBV19 and TRBJ1-5): DGGITQSPKYLFRKEGQNVTLSCEQNLNHDAMYWYRQDPGQGLRLIYYSQIVNDFQKGDIAEGYSVSREKKESFPLTVTSAQKNPTAFYLCASSIATSGGRYSNQPQHFGDGTRLSIL.

V gene TRBV6-6 combines with J gene TRBJ2-1; 9 bases agree with TRBD2. The ends lost 7 bases at V and 0 bases at J; junction bases unmatched: 4. CDR1 and CDR2 (germline): MNHNY, SVGAGI (reference sequence). The CDR3 contains 15 residues. CDR3 DNA sequence: TGTGCCAGCACTCTTAGCGGGAGCTCCTACAATGAGCAGTTCTTC. Protein: CASTLSGSSYNEQFF.

The CDR3 protein is CASSPTGNGNYGYTF. The CDR3 DNA follows: TGTGCCAGCTCACCGACAGGGAATGGGAACTATGGCTACACCTTC. The chain has TRBV18 and TRBJ1-2; TRBD1 aligns across 7 bases. This CDR3 contains 15 residues. Germline V gene sequence: CDR1 KGHSH, CDR2 LQKENI. Trimming at V came to 3 bases and at J to 2 bases, leaving 6 bases not matched to a gene.